The present TCR beta chain was sequenced within a study of blood T cell repertoires in COVID-19. The data were produced by immunoSEQ multiplex PCR, yet TCRdb's version contains in-frame clones alone and is incomplete. The table has some 200,000 clones, roughly 82% seen once; the top ten hold approximately 10%. The table lists this clone with a count of one. CDR1 and CDR2 (germline): LGHNA, YNFKEQ. The length of the CDR3 is 15 residues. The germline V and J ends were trimmed by 1 base and 0 bases, with 7 bases remaining between them. The receptor comes from a man between 45 and 60 years old with active or convalescent COVID-19. The V and J genes are TRBV4-2 and TRBJ2-1, with unresolved D. The specimen was peripheral blood. CDR3 in amino acids: CASSQVEISYNEQFF. DNA for the CDR3: TGTGCCAGCAGCCAAGTGGAGATCTCCTACAATGAGCAGTTCTTC.